The source of this T cell receptor beta chain is a study of shared clonotypes between healthy human individuals. Assay: immunoSEQ multiplex PCR; the TCRdb copy retains only in-frame clones and omits some. The sample contains 2 million to 3 million clones, roughly 93% of which appear only once. The germline V gene has CDR1 SNHLY and CDR2 FYNNEI. The CDR3 is made up of 12 amino acids. V was pared by 2 bases and J by 3 bases, with 4 bases between. The sample was naive CD4+ T cells from PBMCs. Described subset: CD45RA+ positively selected. The chain joins TRBV2 to TRBJ1-2; D gene uncertain. This TCR derives from a man aged 18 to 35 in good health. Some clones in this sample may be carry-over from other donors' samples. CDR3 nucleotides: TGTGCCAGCAGTGAACAGCACTATGGCTACACCTTC. Translated, it gives CASSEQHYGYTF. Variable domain in full (rest from reference TRBV2 and TRBJ1-2): EPEVTQTPSHQVTQMGQEVILRCVPISNHLYFYWYRQILGQKVEFLVSFYNNEISEKSEIFDDQFSVERPDGSNFTLKIRSTKLEDSAMYFCASSEQHYGYTFGSGTRLTVV.